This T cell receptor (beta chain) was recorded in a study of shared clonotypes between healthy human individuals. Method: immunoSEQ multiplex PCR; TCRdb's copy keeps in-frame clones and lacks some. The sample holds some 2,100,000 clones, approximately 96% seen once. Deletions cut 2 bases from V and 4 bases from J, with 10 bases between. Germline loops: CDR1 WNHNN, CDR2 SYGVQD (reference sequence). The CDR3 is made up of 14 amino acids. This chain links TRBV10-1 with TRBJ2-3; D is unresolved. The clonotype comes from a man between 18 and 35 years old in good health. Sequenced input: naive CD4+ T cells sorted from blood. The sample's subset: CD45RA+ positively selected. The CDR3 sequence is CASSELQSSDTQYF. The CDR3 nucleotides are TGCGCCAGCAGTGAGCTCCAGAGCTCAGATACGCAGTATTTT.